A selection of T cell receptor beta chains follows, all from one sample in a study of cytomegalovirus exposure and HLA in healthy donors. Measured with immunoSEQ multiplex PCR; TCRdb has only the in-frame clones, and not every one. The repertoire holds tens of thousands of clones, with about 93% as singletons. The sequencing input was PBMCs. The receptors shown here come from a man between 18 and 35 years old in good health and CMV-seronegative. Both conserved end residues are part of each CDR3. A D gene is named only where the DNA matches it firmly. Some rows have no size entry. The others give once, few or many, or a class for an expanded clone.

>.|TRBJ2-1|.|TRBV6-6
TGTGCCAGCAGTCCTCAGGGGGGATCCTACAATGAGCAGTTCTTC
CASSPQGGSYNEQFF
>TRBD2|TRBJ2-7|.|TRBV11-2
TGTGCCAGCAGCTTGACTAGCGGAGGCTCCTACGAGCAGTACTTC
CASSLTSGGSYEQYF
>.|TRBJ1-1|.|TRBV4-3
TGCGCCAGCAGCCCTGGCATGAACACTGAAGCTTTCTTT
CASSPGMNTEAFF
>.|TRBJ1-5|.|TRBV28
TGTGCCAGCAGTATAGACATAAAGAATCAGCCCCAGCATTTT
CASSIDIKNQPQHF
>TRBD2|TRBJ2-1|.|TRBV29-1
TGCAGCGTTGAAGGACTAGCGGGCTACAATGAGCAGTTCTTC
CSVEGLAGYNEQFF
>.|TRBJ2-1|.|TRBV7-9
TGTGCCAGCAGCTTAAACGGGGAGCAGTTCTTC
CASSLNGEQFF
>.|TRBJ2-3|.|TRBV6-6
TGTGCCAGCAGTTTCCAGGAAGCAGATACGCAGTATTTT
CASSFQEADTQYF
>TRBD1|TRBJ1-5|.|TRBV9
TGTGCCAGCAGCGTAGAGGAGGGGGCTCAGCCCCAGCATTTT
CASSVEEGAQPQHF
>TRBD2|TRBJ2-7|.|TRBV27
TGTGCCAGCAGTCTCCGACTAGCGGGAGTCGCCGAGCAGTACTTC
CASSLRLAGVAEQYF
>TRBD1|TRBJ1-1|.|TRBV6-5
TGTGCCAGCAGTTGGACAGGGAACACTGAAGCTTTCTTT
CASSWTGNTEAFF
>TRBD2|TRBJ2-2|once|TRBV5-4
TGTGCCAGCAGCCAAAGCGGGAGGACGATTAACGGGGAGCTGTTTTTT
CASSQSGRTINGELFF
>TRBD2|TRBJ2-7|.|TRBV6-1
TGTGCCAGCAGTGCCCAGGGACTAGCCTACGAGCAGTACTTC
CASSAQGLAYEQYF
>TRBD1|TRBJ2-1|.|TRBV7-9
TGTGCCAGCAGCCCGCGCAAGGGACAGGGGGAATACAATGAGCAGTTCTTC
CASSPRKGQGEYNEQFF
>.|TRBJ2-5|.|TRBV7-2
TGTGCCAGCAGCTCCTACGGGGAGAGGAGGGTGACCCAGTACTTC
CASSSYGERRVTQYF
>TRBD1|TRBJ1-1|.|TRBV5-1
TGCGCCAGCAGCTTGAGGGAGACAGGGATGAACACTGAAGCTTTCTTT
CASSLRETGMNTEAFF
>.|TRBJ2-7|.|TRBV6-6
TGTGCCACAGGGAACTCCTACGAGCAGTACTTC
CATGNSYEQYF
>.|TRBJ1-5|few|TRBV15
TGTGCCACCAGCAGAGAAGACAGTAGCAATCAGCCCCAGCATTTT
CATSREDSSNQPQHF
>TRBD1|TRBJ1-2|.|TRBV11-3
TGTGCCAGCAGCTCGGGACAGCACTATGGCTACACCTTC
CASSSGQHYGYTF
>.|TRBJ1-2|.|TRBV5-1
TGCGCCAGCAGCCGTGAGGGATATGGCTACACCTTC
CASSREGYGYTF
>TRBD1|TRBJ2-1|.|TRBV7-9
TGTGCCAGCAGCCAGACAGGGCTCCGCGAGCAGTTCTTC
CASSQTGLREQFF
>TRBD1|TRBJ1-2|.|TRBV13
TGTGCCAGCAGCAAACGGACAGGGGCCTCCTATGACTATGGCTACACCTTC
CASSKRTGASYDYGYTF
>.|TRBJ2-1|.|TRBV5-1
TGCGCCAGCAGGCAGGAGGTCAGCTCCTACAATGAGCAGTTCTTC
CASRQEVSSYNEQFF
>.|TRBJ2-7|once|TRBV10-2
TGCGCCAGCAGTCGCACAGGGAGCTACGAGCAGTACTTC
CASSRTGSYEQYF
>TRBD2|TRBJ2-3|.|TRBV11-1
TGTGCCAGCAGCTTGGGCGGGAGCTGGGCAGATACGCAGTATTTT
CASSLGGSWADTQYF
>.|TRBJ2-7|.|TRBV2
TGTGCCAGCGAGGACGGAGGCTCCTCCTACGAGCAGTACTTC
CASEDGGSSYEQYF
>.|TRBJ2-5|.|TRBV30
TGTGCCTGGAGTGTAGAGCTACAAGAGACCCAGTACTTC
CAWSVELQETQYF
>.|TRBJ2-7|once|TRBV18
TGTGCCAGCTCACCGGGAGGTGGGCGGATCCTGGCCCAGTACTTC
CASSPGGGRILAQYF
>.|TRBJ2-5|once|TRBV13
TGTGCCAGCAGCCCCACCTCGGGGCAGGGGAAGGAGACCCAGTACTTC
CASSPTSGQGKETQYF
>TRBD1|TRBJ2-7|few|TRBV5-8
TGTGCCAGCAGCACCCGGGACAGGGTCTACGAGCAGTACTTC
CASSTRDRVYEQYF
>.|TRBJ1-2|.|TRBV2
TGTGCCAGCAGGGGGCCCGGCGTGAACTATGGCTACACCTTC
CASRGPGVNYGYTF
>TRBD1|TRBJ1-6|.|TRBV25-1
TGTGCCAGCAGTGAAACTCCATCAGGACAGGGAGAATTGTCACCCCTCCACTTT
CASSETPSGQGELSPLHF
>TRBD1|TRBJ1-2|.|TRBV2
TGTGCCAGCAGTGAAAGGGACAGGGGGCATGGCTACACCTTC
CASSERDRGHGYTF
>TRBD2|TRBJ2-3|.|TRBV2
TGTGCCAGCAGCGACGGACTAGCCACAGATACGCAGTATTTT
CASSDGLATDTQYF
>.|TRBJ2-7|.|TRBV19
TGTGCCAGTAGTAAAGCGGCAGTCTCTTCCTACGAGCAGTACTTC
CASSKAAVSSYEQYF
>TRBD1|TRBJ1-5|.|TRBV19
TGTGCCAGTAGTATAGCACGGGACAGCGGGCAGCCCCAGCATTTT
CASSIARDSGQPQHF
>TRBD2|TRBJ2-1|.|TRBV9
TGTGCCAGCAGCCCGCGGACTAGCCAATTTTCCTACAATGAGCAGTTCTTC
CASSPRTSQFSYNEQFF
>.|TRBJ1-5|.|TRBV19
TGTGCCAGTAGCGACGGGGATCAGCCCCAGCATTTT
CASSDGDQPQHF
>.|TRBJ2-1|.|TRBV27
TGTGCCAGCAGCCAAGGTGGGGCTGATGAGCAGTTCTTC
CASSQGGADEQFF
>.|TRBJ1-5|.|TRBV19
TGTGCCAGTAGGGGGACTTCCCATAGCAATCAGCCCCAGCATTTT
CASRGTSHSNQPQHF
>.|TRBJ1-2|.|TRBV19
TGTGCCAGTAGTATACAGTACTATGGCTACACCTTC
CASSIQYYGYTF
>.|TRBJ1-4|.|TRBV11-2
TGTGCCAGCAGCTTAGGGACAAATGAAAAACTGTTTTTT
CASSLGTNEKLFF
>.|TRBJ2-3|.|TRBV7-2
TGTGCCAGCAGCTATAGTAGAGATACGCAGTATTTT
CASSYSRDTQYF
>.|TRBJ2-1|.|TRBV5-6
TGTGCCAGCAGCAATGACCGGAGTAATGAGCAGTTCTTC
CASSNDRSNEQFF
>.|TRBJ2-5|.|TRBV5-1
TGCGCCAGCAGCGTACAAGAGACCCAGTACTTC
CASSVQETQYF
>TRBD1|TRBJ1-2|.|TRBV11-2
TGTGCCAGCAGCTTAGCCCCGGGACAGGGTAGGGGCTACACCTTC
CASSLAPGQGRGYTF